A single T cell receptor beta chain is shown here with its context. What it binds is unknown. Reanalyzing the 5' RACE reads, TCRdb keeps one entry per CDR3 protein, without DNA. The table lists around 410,000 distinct CDR3 sequences. These data are taken from a study of monozygotic twins with inflammatory bowel disease. Notes on the study in general: IBD patients exhibited fewer clonotypes shared with other individuals than healthy twins, particularly with disease activity. TCRbeta inverse Simpson diversity was decreased in IBD patients versus healthy co-twins.

The CDR3 consists of 15 residues. Germline V gives CDR1 PRHDT, CDR2 FYEKMQ (reference sequence). Sequencing used blood. This rearrangement joins TRBV13 to TRBJ1-3; TCRdb outputs TRBD1, but without DNA this stays unchecked. The sequence was collected from a human donor with ulcerative colitis or Crohn's disease, or a healthy co-twin of an affected twin (not recorded which). CDR3 region: CASSLPGGSGNTIYF.